One T cell receptor beta chain is described in this entry. The antigen is not known. The data were taken from a study of T cell responses to AZD1222 COVID-19 vaccine. Whole-study findings and limits: Along spike, vaccine-associated CD4 TCRs were found throughout, with dominance at 160-218 and 743-854.

The assay was immunoSEQ multiplex PCR, and TCRdb's table has in-frame clones only and misses some. This sample carries approximately 110,000 clones, less than 90% of them seen once, and the ten largest clones take under 4.5%. V was shortened by 5 bases and J by 7 bases, with 14 bases between the two germline ends. The CDR3 length is 14 residues. Germline CDR1 and CDR2: SNHLY and FYNNEI. The source material was peripheral blood, sampled on day 0 of AZD1222 vaccination. The J gene is TRBJ1-4, the V gene TRBV2; tentatively, D is TRBD1 (5 bases). The sequence was obtained from an adult in good health. CDR3 sequence (DNA): TGTGCCAGCAGTCCGGGACTGGGTGGTGAAAAACTGTTTTTT. Its protein is CASSPGLGGEKLFF.